The rows below give T cell receptor beta chains drawn from one sample of a study of cytomegalovirus exposure and HLA in healthy donors. Using immunoSEQ multiplex PCR, the repertoire was profiled, and TCRdb retains in-frame clones only, with some absent. The sample table sets out approximately 68,000 clones. The sample taken for sequencing was PBMCs. The receptor source for this set is a female donor in good health and CMV-seropositive. Each CDR3 is given without its conserved first and last residue.

j_gene	len	v_gene	CDR3aa
TRBJ2-2	15	TRBV9	ASSLPAGTGSTGELF
TRBJ1-2	15	TRBV7-6	ASSAEYSGQGSYGYT
TRBJ2-6	14	TRBV28	AIPAGTGYGANVLT
TRBJ1-1	12	TRBV10-3	AISEPDRDTEAF
TRBJ2-7	15	TRBV2	ASSGTSGSRGAYEQY
TRBJ1-2	13	TRBV4-2	ASSQDSPGADGYT
TRBJ2-3	13	TRBV11-2	ASSRRGASTDTQY
TRBJ2-7	17	TRBV11-3	ASSSEGRLAGLSSYEQY
TRBJ2-7	12	TRBV28	ASRPQGSAYEQY
TRBJ2-6	15	TRBV19	ASSIRQGASGANVLT
TRBJ2-1	12	TRBV28	ASSGPDNYNEQF
TRBJ2-5	12	TRBV5-1	ASSVRQYQETQY
TRBJ1-2	15	TRBV5-4	ASSFLYPGQGTYGYT
TRBJ2-5	13	TRBV7-3	ASSFGLARQETQY
TRBJ1-1	11	TRBV4-1	ASSQTGGAEAF